The 24 T cell receptor beta chains below all came from one sample that was sequenced in a study of shared T cell receptors in the human thymus. TCRdb keeps only in-frame clones here, not all; method: immunoSEQ multiplex PCR. In the table there are over 350,000 clones, approximately 95% of which are singletons. The sequenced sample was thymocytes. These receptor sequences come from a human donor.

The V call is TRBV4-1, the J call TRBJ1-6; TRBD1 might be the D (5 bases). CDR1 MGHRA and CDR2 YSYEKL come from the germline V gene. This CDR3 comprises 15 residues. V was clipped by 8 bases and J by 8 bases, with 19 bases between them. CDR3 nucleotides: TGCGCCAGCGAACAAAAGAGAGGGGTTGATTCACCCCTCCACTTT. Amino acid sequence: CASEQKRGVDSPLHF.

J is TRBJ2-1 and V is TRBV5-1, with 9 bases matching TRBD2. The CDR3 covers 17 residues. Germline loops: CDR1 SGHRS, CDR2 YFSETQ. Trimming removed 0 bases from V and 0 bases from J; junction bases left unmatched: 4. The CDR3 region has the DNA TGCGCCAGCAGCTTGGAAACTAGCGGGCCCTCCTACAATGAGCAGTTCTTC. Its translation: CASSLETSGPSYNEQFF.

V and J are TRBV7-8 and TRBJ2-3; D might be TRBD1 (5 bases). This CDR3 has 14 residues. The germline V and J ends were trimmed by 1 base and 4 bases, with 9 bases remaining between them. Germline V CDR1 and CDR2: SGHVS, FQNEAQ. CDR3 residues: CASSLEVGADTQYF. DNA of the CDR3: TGTGCCAGCAGCTTAGAGGTAGGGGCAGATACGCAGTATTTT.

This clone was seen a few times. The chain joins TRBV5-1 to TRBJ2-6; 8 bases map to TRBD1. Germline V gene data show CDR1 as SGHRS and CDR2 as YFSETQ. This CDR3 contains 19 residues. V lost 4 bases to trimming and J lost 1 base; unmatched junction nucleotides: 13. CDR3 amino acids: CASSPTGEAPRSGANVLTF. The CDR3 nucleotides read TGCGCCAGCAGCCCGACAGGGGAGGCCCCTAGATCTGGGGCCAACGTCCTGACTTTC.

Of note for this clone: It is likely a read error, because the conserved phenylalanine at the end of the CDR3 is missing. It is unclear where the CDR3 begins or ends on the DNA, so no DNA is shown, and the CDR3 is as TCRdb lists it. The rearrangement links TRBV27 to TRBJ2-7. Germline V gives CDR1 MNHEY, CDR2 SMNVEV (reference sequence). The CDR3 is 11 residues long, counting both termini. Here the CDR3 reads CASSPWMAGTL.

The J gene is TRBJ2-5, the V gene TRBV9; TRBD2 is a possible D gene (5 bases). Germline values: CDR1 SGDLS, CDR2 YYNGEE. Between the trimmed V and J ends, which lost 0 bases and 1 base, there was a span of 16 bases. The CDR3 is 17 amino acids. CDR3 DNA sequence: TGTGCCAGCAGCGTAGGGACTCACAAACACCCCCAAGAGACCCAGTACTTC. It codes for CASSVGTHKHPQETQYF.

The rearrangement joins TRBV6-5 to TRBJ2-7; D remains unclear. This CDR3 has 14 residues. The V gene's germline CDR1 is MNHEY and CDR2 SVGAGI. V lost 2 bases to trimming and J lost 0 bases, with 8 bases between them. DNA of the CDR3: TGTGCCAGCAGTTACGTTGGTCCCTCCTACGAGCAGTACTTC. This sequence encodes CASSYVGPSYEQYF.

The chain employs TRBV6-5 and TRBJ1-1, with D tentatively TRBD1 (6 bases). The germline V and J ends were trimmed by 6 bases and 3 bases, with 11 bases remaining between them. The CDR3 totals 13 residues. Looked up from germline, CDR1 is MNHEY and CDR2 is SVGAGI. This CDR3 reads CASRPGHDTEAFF. The CDR3 DNA reads TGTGCCAGCAGACCGGGACACGACACTGAAGCTTTCTTT.

V is TRBV28 and J is TRBJ1-2; possibly TRBD1 for D (5 bases). The CDR3 consists of 14 residues. Germline V gives CDR1 MDHEN, CDR2 SYDVKM. Trimming shortened V by 6 bases and J by 8 bases, and 19 bases separated the two germline ends. The DNA for the CDR3 is TGTGCCAGCAGACCTATCCCGGGACCCTACGGCTACACCTTC. Translated: CASRPIPGPYGYTF.

The chain has TRBV6-1 and TRBJ2-2; D remains unclear. Looked up from germline, CDR1 is MNHNS and CDR2 is SASEGT. The CDR3 contains 18 residues. Trimming left V 0 bases short and J 0 bases short, with 14 bases between. The CDR3 region has the DNA TGTGCCAGCAGTGAAGCTATCGTCGGACCAGCGAACACCGGGGAGCTGTTTTTT. Translating gives CASSEAIVGPANTGELFF.

V and J are TRBV6-1 and TRBJ2-7; tentatively, D is TRBD2 (6 bases). This CDR3 comprises 14 residues. The V gene's germline CDR1 is MNHNS and CDR2 SASEGT. Trimming left V 5 bases short and J 2 bases short, with 13 bases between. The CDR3 protein is CASSPRGRTYEQYF. The CDR3 DNA is TGTGCCAGCAGTCCCCGGGGGAGGACCTACGAGCAGTACTTC.

This chain uses TRBV27 with TRBJ1-3; D is perhaps TRBD1 (5 bases). The CDR3 runs 15 residues. Germline V gene data show CDR1 as MNHEY and CDR2 as SMNVEV (reference sequence). With 8 bases removed from V and 8 bases from J, the gap between germline ends came to 22 bases. The CDR3 loop reads CASAGHPPWEDTIYF. The CDR3 coding sequence is TGTGCCAGCGCTGGACACCCCCCCTGGGAGGACACCATATATTTT.

The J gene is TRBJ2-2, the V gene TRBV7-6; 7 positions agree with TRBD1. Germline values: CDR1 SGHVS, CDR2 FNYEAQ. Trimming at V came to 3 bases and at J to 0 bases, leaving 7 bases not matched to a gene. The CDR3 has 17 residues. Here the CDR3 reads CASSFAKGTANTGELFF. The CDR3 DNA sequence: TGTGCCAGCAGCTTCGCAAAGGGGACAGCGAACACCGGGGAGCTGTTTTTT.

As concerns this clone: Within the sample, other DNA sequences also encode this same CDR3. This rearrangement joins TRBV18 to TRBJ1-5; possibly TRBD1 for D (6 bases). V lost 1 base and J lost 2, with 6 bases in between. This CDR3 has 14 residues. Germline CDR1 and CDR2: KGHSH and LQKENI. CDR3 DNA sequence: TGTGCCAGCTCACCACGGGGGCGCAATCAGCCCCAGCATTTT. The encoded protein is CASSPRGRNQPQHF.

The J gene is TRBJ1-1, the V gene TRBV5-8; 9 nucleotides align to TRBD1. The CDR3 is 17 amino acids. J gave up 4 bases and V 4 bases, and 14 bases lay outside the gene matches. The V gene's germline CDR1 is SGHTS and CDR2 YDEGEE. CDR3 sequence: CASSTDRDRVGVTEAFF. CDR3 sequence (DNA): TGTGCCAGCAGCACCGACAGGGACAGGGTGGGTGTCACTGAAGCTTTCTTT.

The V gene is TRBV6-1, the J gene TRBJ2-5; 8 bases align to TRBD1. Looked up from germline, CDR1 is MNHNS and CDR2 is SASEGT. The V gene end was trimmed by 6 bases and the J gene end by 6 bases; junction bases not matched to a gene: 12. The CDR3 covers 15 residues. The CDR3 sequence: CASSPDRGLYKTQYF. The CDR3 DNA sequence: TGTGCCAGCAGCCCCGACAGGGGCCTTTACAAGACCCAGTACTTC.

The rearrangement uses TRBV28 and TRBJ1-2; D unclear. V was cut by 2 bases and J by 4 bases, with 8 bases left in between. The V gene's germline CDR1 is MDHEN and CDR2 SYDVKM. The CDR3 has 13 residues. The CDR3 region has the DNA TGTGCCAGCAGTTTAGGACGAGTCTATGGCTACACCTTC. Its translation is CASSLGRVYGYTF.

V usage is TRBV29-1 and J usage is TRBJ1-1, with D maybe TRBD1 (6 bases). CDR1 and CDR2 from the germline V gene are SQVTM and ANQGSEA. Trimming shortened V by 6 bases and J by 2 bases, and 13 bases separated the two germline ends. The CDR3 contains 13 residues. CDR3 DNA: TGCAGCGTAACACAGGGATGCAACACTGAAGCTTTCTTT. Translation gives CSVTQGCNTEAFF.

V usage is TRBV28 and J usage is TRBJ2-7; 7 bases line up with TRBD1. The germline gives CDR1 MDHEN, CDR2 SYDVKM. The CDR3 is 16 amino acids. J gave up 0 bases and V 3 bases, and 8 bases lay outside the gene matches. The CDR3 nucleotides read TGTGCCAGCAGTTTGGAAGGGACAGCCCTCTCCTACGAGCAGTACTTC. As protein: CASSLEGTALSYEQYF.

V usage is TRBV6-5 and J usage is TRBJ1-1; D gene uncertain. The CDR3 totals 13 residues. Trimming pared 8 bases from V and 1 base from J, leaving 11 bases between. Germline V CDR1 and CDR2: MNHEY, SVGAGI. In DNA form, the CDR3 reads TGTGCCAGCTTCTCACAGCCGAACACTGAAGCTTTCTTT. Translating gives CASFSQPNTEAFF.

V gene TRBV13 combines with J gene TRBJ1-2; tentative D call: TRBD1 (5 bases). The germline CDR1 and CDR2 sequences are PRHDT and FYEKMQ (reference sequence). Trimming took off 4 bases at V and 8 bases at J, with 14 bases between the two ends. This CDR3 has 13 residues. The CDR3 nucleotides are TGTGCCAGCAGCTGGGGCACAGGTGTCGGCTACACCTTC. Residues: CASSWGTGVGYTF. The whole variable domain, remainder taken from reference TRBV13 and TRBJ1-2, is AAGVIQSPRHLIKEKRETATLKCYPIPRHDTVYWYQQGPGQDPQFLISFYEKMQSDKGSIPDRFSAQQFSDYHSELNMSSLELGDSALYFCASSWGTGVGYTFGSGTRLTVV.

The V call is TRBV27, the J call TRBJ1-4; D possibly corresponds to TRBD1 (6 bases). The CDR3 has 17 amino acids. V gave up 5 bases and J gave up 8 bases, with 24 bases separating them. Germline V gives CDR1 MNHEY, CDR2 SMNVEV (reference sequence). The CDR3 DNA reads as TGTGCCAGCAGTCCTTATCCCGCAGGGGCGGTGGACGAAAAACTGTTTTTT. Amino acids: CASSPYPAGAVDEKLFF.

The V call is TRBV5-4, the J call TRBJ2-2, with 8 bases aligning to TRBD2. The CDR3 has 16 amino acids. The V and J ends lost 5 bases and 5 bases, in that order; junction bases with no gene match: 11. Germline V gene data show CDR1 as SGHNT and CDR2 as YYREEE (reference sequence). Written as DNA, the CDR3 is TGTGCCAGCAGTCGGCGGAGCGGGAGTCGGACCGGGGAGCTGTTTTTT. Amino acids: CASSRRSGSRTGELFF.

This clone was observed a few times. The V and J genes are TRBV13 and TRBJ2-7, with D uncertain. Germline CDR1 reads PRHDT; CDR2 reads FYEKMQ (reference sequence). The CDR3 is 14 amino acids. Between the trimmed V and J ends, which lost 5 bases and 3 bases, there was a span of 14 bases. CDR3 residues: CASSQTREFYEQYF. Written as DNA, the CDR3 is TGTGCCAGCAGCCAAACCCGAGAGTTCTACGAGCAGTACTTC. The full variable domain, rest sourced from reference TRBV13 and TRBJ2-7, is AAGVIQSPRHLIKEKRETATLKCYPIPRHDTVYWYQQGPGQDPQFLISFYEKMQSDKGSIPDRFSAQQFSDYHSELNMSSLELGDSALYFCASSQTREFYEQYFGPGTRLTVT.